This TCR beta chain was obtained from a study of blood T cell repertoires in COVID-19. Study summary: Whether acute or convalescent, the COVID-19 samples came from the United States, Italy and Spain. PBMCs, B-cell-depleted T cells, or T cells were the source of the cDNA or gDNA that made up the material.

V trimming: 0 bases; J trimming: 8 bases; junction bases outside the gene matches: 3. CDR3 length: 15 residues. In germline, CDR1 is SGHAT, CDR2 FQNNGV. Repertoires were generated with immunoSEQ multiplex PCR, while TCRdb's copy carries only in-frame clones and drops some. In the table there are 75,000 to 100,000 clones, roughly 85% of which are singletons. The sample taken for sequencing was peripheral blood. This chain uses TRBV11-2 with TRBJ2-1, with 11 positions matching TRBD1. The TCR sequence derives from a man between 65 and 85 years old with acute or convalescent COVID-19. Here the CDR3 DNA reads TGTGCCAGCAGCTTAGAAGGGGGACAGGGGGATGAGCAGTTCTTC. Translating gives CASSLEGGQGDEQFF.